The source of this T cell receptor (beta chain) is a study of T cells in Graves' hyperthyroidism and ophthalmopathy. The source material, RNA transcripts, was used to amplify TCR beta CDR3 regions. TCR CDR3 regions were first amplified by RT-PCR with HTBI primers. TCRdb analysed the multiplex PCR reads with MiXCR anew, one entry per CDR3 protein. The sample contains over 250,000 distinct CDR3 sequences, roughly 13% of which appear only once. CDR1 and CDR2 (germline): WSHSY, SAAADI. V was cut by 3 bases and J by 1 base, with 10 bases left in between. The CDR3 totals 15 residues. Overall study findings and caveats: With a median lead of around 5.9 months before onset, the model predicted ophthalmopathy. Stable hyperthyroidism was told apart from ophthalmopathy by a model built on 13 V-J features.

This clonotype was observed a handful of times. What it binds is unknown. This chain joins TRBV10-2 and TRBJ1-5; a possible D gene is TRBD1 (6 bases). The sequence came from a woman aged 35 to 49 with Graves' ophthalmopathy. Sequencing was done on a sample of blood. The CDR3 spells CASSEQGPSNQPQHF. CDR3 sequence (DNA): TGCGCCAGCAGTGAACAGGGACCGAGCAATCAGCCCCAGCATTTT.